The 29 T cell receptor beta chains below come from one sample, sequenced in a study of blood T cell repertoires in COVID-19. TCRdb's table, derived via immunoSEQ multiplex PCR, lists solely in-frame clones and lacks some. The table shows a few hundred thousand clones, with about 91% occurring only once. Sequencing used peripheral blood. These receptor sequences come from a person between 18 and 30 years old with COVID-19, enrolled during active disease.

This chain connects TRBV29-1 to TRBJ2-3; 7 positions match TRBD2. V shed 4 bases, J shed 2 bases, and the junction held 21 bases outside the gene matches. Germline values: CDR1 SQVTM, CDR2 ANQGSEA. The CDR3 totals 19 residues. In DNA, the CDR3 is TGCAGCGTTGTACTCCGGGGCGGTGAGCGGGAAACGATCACAGATACGCAGTATTTT. This codes for CSVVLRGGERETITDTQYF.

V usage is TRBV24-1 and J usage is TRBJ2-1; TRBD1 aligns across 9 bases. The ends lost 7 bases at V and 8 bases at J; junction bases unmatched: 5. Germline values: CDR1 KGHDR, CDR2 SFDVKD. The CDR3 is made up of 13 amino acids. The DNA for the CDR3 is TGTGCCACCAGCGGACAGGGGTTGCATGAGCAGTTCTTC. Residues: CATSGQGLHEQFF.

This clone has a single count. The CDR3 nucleotides read TGTGCCAGCAGCTTAGGCCAGTTGCTAGCGCTTTCCTACGAGCAGTACTTC. Residues: CASSLGQLLALSYEQYF. The chain links TRBV7-2 to TRBJ2-7; TRBD2 might be the D (6 bases). Germline CDR1 SGHTA, CDR2 FQGNSA. CDR3 length: 17 residues. With 1 base removed from V and 1 base from J, the gap between germline ends came to 17 bases.

This chain's CDR3 is CATSDFPLDTQYF. Here the CDR3 DNA reads TGTGCCACCAGTGATTTCCCCTTAGATACGCAGTATTTT. The chain joins TRBV24-1 to TRBJ2-3; D gene uncertain. The germline gives CDR1 KGHDR, CDR2 SFDVKD. The CDR3 totals 13 residues. Trimming took 1 base from V and 5 from J, leaving 6 bases between them.

The chain combines TRBV10-2 with TRBJ2-2, with 9 bases identical to TRBD2. CDR3 length: 16 amino acids. CDR1 WSHSY and CDR2 SAAADI come from the germline V gene. V trimming: 4 bases; J trimming: 4 bases; junction bases outside the gene matches: 7. This chain's CDR3 is CASSGRAGGVTGELFF. The DNA of the CDR3 is TGCGCCAGCAGTGGGCGAGCGGGAGGAGTCACCGGGGAGCTGTTTTTT.

This clone was observed a single time. V is TRBV7-2 and J is TRBJ2-5; the D gene is possibly TRBD1 (5 bases). V was trimmed by 2 bases and J by 5 bases, leaving 9 bases between them. The CDR3 has 13 residues. Germline V gene data show CDR1 as SGHTA and CDR2 as FQGNSA. DNA for the CDR3: TGTGCCAGCAGCTTAAGGGCAGGGGAGACCCAGTACTTC. Its protein is CASSLRAGETQYF.

The CDR3, as DNA: TGTGCCAGCAGCCAAGTTGGGACAGCGAACACTGAAGCTTTCTTT. Protein: CASSQVGTANTEAFF. This chain links TRBV3-1 (or the pseudogene TRBV3-2) with TRBJ1-1; 7 nucleotides agree with TRBD1. CDR3 length: 15 amino acids. V was pared by 1 base and J by 1 base, with 3 bases of the junction left unmatched. Germline V gene lookup returns CDR1 LGHDT and CDR2 YNNKEL (reference sequence).

This chain connects TRBV24-1 to TRBJ1-2; D call uncertain. The length of the CDR3 is 11 residues. The germline V and J ends were trimmed by 4 bases and 8 bases, with 7 bases remaining between them. Germline values: CDR1 KGHDR, CDR2 SFDVKD. CDR3 protein: CATSDPKGYTF. CDR3 sequence (DNA): TGTGCCACCAGTGACCCAAAAGGCTACACCTTC.

The chain employs TRBV29-1 and TRBJ1-1; 9 positions agree with TRBD1. The CDR3 totals 13 residues. V shed 4 bases, J shed 5 bases, and the junction held 5 bases outside the gene matches. Germline V gene data show CDR1 as SQVTM and CDR2 as ANQGSEA. DNA for the CDR3: TGCAGCGTTGGGGACAGGGTAATGACTGAAGCTTTCTTT. Its translation is CSVGDRVMTEAFF.

The chain links TRBV7-8 to TRBJ1-4; TRBD1 agrees at 8 bases. Germline V lookup: CDR1 SGHVS, CDR2 FQNEAQ. The CDR3 is 12 amino acids. V was clipped by 6 bases and J by 7 bases; unmatched bases: 1. The CDR3 coding sequence is TGTGCCAGCAGGGACAGGGCTGAAAAACTGTTTTTT. Its protein is CASRDRAEKLFF.

The V call is TRBV29-1, the J call TRBJ2-3, with TRBD1 as a possible D gene (6 bases). The germline gives CDR1 SQVTM, CDR2 ANQGSEA. The V and J ends lost 4 bases and 1 base respectively, with 12 bases between them. There are 14 residues in the CDR3. The CDR3 spells CSVAGETGTDTQYF. The CDR3 DNA reads as TGCAGCGTTGCAGGGGAAACAGGCACAGATACGCAGTATTTT.

This clone was found a few times. The chain has TRBV12-2 and TRBJ1-4. TRBV12-2 is an annotated pseudogene. The CDR3 is made up of 15 amino acids. As DNA, the CDR3 is TGTGCAAGTCGCCGGGAGGGCGGAAGGAATGAAAAACTGTTTTTT. This gives the protein CASRREGGRNEKLFF.

The chain links TRBV5-5 to TRBJ2-2, with D unresolved. V lost 1 base and J 1 base, leaving 5 bases between the germline ends. This CDR3 comprises 14 residues. The germline V gene has CDR1 SGHKS and CDR2 YYEKEE (reference sequence). The CDR3, as DNA: TGTGCCAGCAGCTTGAACTGGAACACCGGGGAGCTGTTTTTT. This codes for CASSLNWNTGELFF.

The rearrangement joins TRBV5-8 to TRBJ2-2, with a weak D call TRBD2 (5 bases). Deletions cut 1 base from V and 4 bases from J, with 14 bases between. This CDR3 contains 16 residues. Germline values: CDR1 SGHTS, CDR2 YDEGEE. The CDR3 sequence: CASSLKRGMGTGELFF. The CDR3 DNA follows: TGTGCCAGCAGCTTGAAACGGGGAATGGGCACCGGGGAGCTGTTTTTT.

This chain uses TRBV28 with TRBJ1-2; TRBD1 might be the D (5 bases). Trimming took off 9 bases at V and 4 bases at J, with 15 bases between the two ends. Germline values: CDR1 MDHEN, CDR2 SYDVKM. There are 13 residues in the CDR3. The CDR3 sequence is CASWGGTTYGYTF. For the CDR3, the DNA is TGTGCCAGTTGGGGGGGGACCACCTATGGCTACACCTTC.

The J gene is TRBJ2-1, the V gene TRBV11-2; 7 positions match TRBD2. V dropped 3 bases and J dropped 6; count of bases not matched to a gene: 8. The CDR3 sequence is 15 residues long. Germline assignment: CDR1 SGHAT and CDR2 FQNNGV. The CDR3 loop is CASSFITGGTNEQFF. The CDR3 DNA is TGTGCCAGCAGCTTTATCACGGGAGGAACCAATGAGCAGTTCTTC.

A single count supports this clone. The chain has TRBV9 and TRBJ1-2; tentative D call: TRBD1 (5 bases). The CDR3 length is 16 residues. CDR1 is SGDLS, CDR2 YYNGEE, per germline. Trimming removed 0 bases from V and 3 bases from J, with 15 bases in between. The CDR3 sequence is CASSVASKAGHYGYTF. CDR3 nucleotide sequence: TGTGCCAGCAGCGTAGCTTCCAAGGCAGGGCACTATGGCTACACCTTC.

The J gene is TRBJ2-1, the V gene TRBV11-3; D perhaps matches TRBD1 (6 bases). V lost 0 bases and J 9 bases, leaving 6 bases between the germline ends. Germline V CDR1 and CDR2: SGHNT, YENEEA. The CDR3 has 12 amino acids. CDR3 sequence: CASSLDRGEQFF. CDR3 coding DNA: TGTGCCAGCAGCTTAGACAGGGGTGAGCAGTTCTTC.

The gene calls are TRBV28 and TRBJ1-2, with D maybe TRBD1 (5 bases). Looked up from germline, CDR1 is MDHEN and CDR2 is SYDVKM. The CDR3 sequence is 12 residues long. V lost 6 bases and J lost 6, with 11 bases in between. The CDR3 loop reads CASSVAGDGYTF. The CDR3 DNA sequence: TGTGCCAGCAGCGTGGCGGGGGATGGCTACACCTTC.

This clone appeared a single time. V gene TRBV11-2 combines with J gene TRBJ2-5; D might be TRBD1 (5 bases). From germline, CDR1 is SGHAT and CDR2 FQNNGV. This CDR3 spans 16 amino acids. Trimming cost V 0 bases and J 2 bases, with 13 bases left between them. CDR3: CASSLDGAVSQETQYF. CDR3 bases: TGTGCCAGCAGCTTAGATGGGGCAGTCTCGCAAGAGACCCAGTACTTC.

This chain joins TRBV6-5 and TRBJ1-5; D is undetermined. Looked up from germline, CDR1 is MNHEY and CDR2 is SVGAGI. This CDR3 has 15 amino acids. The V gene lost 0 bases and the J gene lost 6 bases, with 12 bases spanning the gap. This chain's CDR3 is CASSYSRRESQPQHF. Here the CDR3 DNA reads TGTGCCAGCAGTTACTCGAGGAGGGAAAGTCAGCCCCAGCATTTT.

This rearrangement joins TRBV7-2 to TRBJ2-5; tentatively, D is TRBD1 (6 bases). With 1 base removed from V and 5 bases from J, the gap between germline ends came to 8 bases. This CDR3 has 13 residues. The germline V gene has CDR1 SGHTA and CDR2 FQGNSA. CDR3 DNA: TGTGCCAGCAGCTTAGTGCAGGGGGAGACCCAGTACTTC. Encoded protein: CASSLVQGETQYF.

This chain joins TRBV18 and TRBJ2-3; perhaps TRBD2 as D (6 bases). Germline values: CDR1 KGHSH, CDR2 LQKENI. This CDR3 region has 15 residues. V was clipped by 2 bases and J by 2 bases, with 11 bases between them. CDR3 residues: CASSPIAGPTDTQYF. DNA of the CDR3: TGTGCCAGCTCACCAATCGCGGGACCCACAGATACGCAGTATTTT. Supplemented by reference TRBV18 and TRBJ2-3, the full variable domain reads NAGVMQNPRHLVRRRGQEARLRCSPMKGHSHVYWYRQLPEEGLKFMVYLQKENIIDESGMPKERFSAEFPKEGPSILRIQQVVRGDSAAYFCASSPIAGPTDTQYFGPGTRLTVL.

V is TRBV19 and J is TRBJ1-5; a weak D match, TRBD1 (5 bases). In germline, CDR1 is LNHDA, CDR2 SQIVND (reference sequence). V was shortened by 11 bases and J by 0 bases, with 17 bases between the two germline ends. The CDR3 length is 15 residues. The CDR3 DNA is TGTGCCTCCCAGGCCGGGGGGAGTAGCAATCAGCCCCAGCATTTT. Residues: CASQAGGSSNQPQHF.

The chain links TRBV7-9 to TRBJ2-5; possibly TRBD2 for D (6 bases). There are 17 residues in the CDR3. CDR1 and CDR2 (germline): SEHNR, FQNEAQ (reference sequence). Trimming took 2 bases from V and 1 from J, leaving 17 bases between them. The CDR3 nucleotides are TGTGCCAGCAGCTTAAGAGTTGGGGGAGGAACCCAAGAGACCCAGTACTTC. Amino acids: CASSLRVGGGTQETQYF.

The rearrangement links TRBV12-3 or TRBV12-4 to TRBJ1-2, with unresolved D. The CDR3 covers 13 residues. Trimming left V 7 bases short and J 2 bases short, with 11 bases between. CDR3 region: CASTPDTNYGYTF. DNA of the CDR3: TGTGCCAGCACCCCAGACACGAACTATGGCTACACCTTC.

This rearrangement joins TRBV29-1 to TRBJ1-5; TRBD1 matches 7 bases. V trimming: 8 bases; J trimming: 5 bases; junction bases outside the gene matches: 9. Germline lookup yields CDR1 SQVTM and CDR2 ANQGSEA. CDR3 length: 13 residues. CDR3 sequence reads: CSFSGQVDQPQHF. In DNA, the CDR3 is TGCAGCTTCTCAGGACAGGTTGATCAGCCCCAGCATTTT.

This sequence joins TRBV5-1 and TRBJ2-2; D is undetermined. V was pared by 6 bases and J by 0 bases, with 9 bases between. The CDR3 runs 14 residues. The germline CDR1 and CDR2 sequences are SGHRS and YFSETQ. The CDR3 loop is CASKQNANTGELFF. The CDR3 region has the DNA TGCGCCAGCAAACAGAACGCGAACACCGGGGAGCTGTTTTTT.

V gene TRBV12-3 or TRBV12-4 combines with J gene TRBJ1-2, with D uncertain. This CDR3 is built from 13 residues. With 1 base removed from V and 5 bases from J, the gap between germline ends came to 8 bases. CDR3 nucleotides: TGTGCCAGCAGTTTAGGGGCAGATTATGGCTACACCTTC. Protein product: CASSLGADYGYTF.